The rows below give T cell receptor beta chains drawn from one sample of a study of CD8+ T cells in alopecia areata. Repertoires were generated with immunoSEQ multiplex PCR, while TCRdb's copy carries only in-frame clones and drops some. This table has about 200,000 clones, around three fifths appearing once. Sequencing was performed on CD4+ T cells sorted from blood, taken at week 0. These receptors were taken from a human donor with alopecia areata. The CDR3 runs from the conserved cysteine through the conserved F or W. Each record gives: CDR3 length, V gene, clone size, J gene, D gene, CDR3 protein, CDR3 DNA. D genes are given only for firm matches. Clone size appears in some rows only: once, few, many, or a class for an expanded clone.

CDR3 length: 12
V gene: TRBV30
clone size: NA
J gene: TRBJ2-7
D gene: NA
CDR3 protein: CAWSVFVSEQYF
CDR3 DNA: TGTGCCTGGAGTGTCTTCGTCTCCGAGCAGTACTTC

CDR3 length: 14
V gene: TRBV28
clone size: NA
J gene: TRBJ2-1
D gene: NA
CDR3 protein: CASSSGQGNNEQFF
CDR3 DNA: TGTGCCAGCAGTTCGGGTCAGGGAAACAATGAGCAGTTCTTC

CDR3 length: 14
V gene: TRBV27
clone size: NA
J gene: TRBJ1-2
D gene: TRBD1
CDR3 protein: CASSSYNRGYGYTF
CDR3 DNA: TGTGCCAGCAGTAGCTACAACAGGGGCTATGGCTACACCTTC

CDR3 length: 13
V gene: TRBV5-4
clone size: few
J gene: TRBJ2-5
D gene: NA
CDR3 protein: CASSWGAVETQYF
CDR3 DNA: TGTGCCAGCAGCTGGGGGGCGGTAGAGACCCAGTACTTC

CDR3 length: 17
V gene: TRBV7-9
clone size: few
J gene: TRBJ2-5
D gene: TRBD1
CDR3 protein: CASSSSMDRAYQETQYF
CDR3 DNA: TGTGCCAGCAGCTCATCAATGGACAGGGCTTACCAAGAGACCCAGTACTTC

CDR3 length: 14
V gene: TRBV29-1
clone size: few
J gene: TRBJ2-5
D gene: TRBD2
CDR3 protein: CSVLGTSGEETQYF
CDR3 DNA: TGCAGCGTCCTTGGGACTAGCGGGGAGGAGACCCAGTACTTC

CDR3 length: 12
V gene: TRBV30
clone size: once
J gene: TRBJ1-1
D gene: TRBD1
CDR3 protein: CAVIDRDTEAFF
CDR3 DNA: TGTGCCGTCATCGACAGGGACACTGAAGCTTTCTTT

CDR3 length: 14
V gene: TRBV7-8
clone size: NA
J gene: TRBJ2-3
D gene: NA
CDR3 protein: CASSLRLGTDTQYF
CDR3 DNA: TGTGCCAGCAGCTTAAGACTGGGCACAGATACGCAGTATTTT

CDR3 length: 11
V gene: TRBV20-1
clone size: NA
J gene: TRBJ1-2
D gene: NA
CDR3 protein: CSAYKGYGYTF
CDR3 DNA: TGCAGTGCTTACAAAGGGTATGGCTACACCTTC

CDR3 length: 16
V gene: TRBV5-1
clone size: NA
J gene: TRBJ1-4
D gene: TRBD1
CDR3 protein: CASSWGQGPTNEKLFF
CDR3 DNA: TGCGCCAGCAGCTGGGGACAGGGCCCAACTAATGAAAAACTGTTTTTT

CDR3 length: 17
V gene: TRBV14
clone size: NA
J gene: TRBJ2-1
D gene: NA
CDR3 protein: CASSQDGSSGRAAEQFF
CDR3 DNA: TGTGCCAGCAGCCAAGATGGATCGAGCGGGCGGGCGGCTGAGCAGTTCTTC

CDR3 length: 12
V gene: TRBV5-6
clone size: NA
J gene: TRBJ1-6
D gene: NA
CDR3 protein: CASSFFGRTLHF
CDR3 DNA: TGTGCCAGCAGCTTTTTCGGTAGGACCCTCCACTTT

CDR3 length: 12
V gene: TRBV5-4
clone size: few
J gene: TRBJ2-5
D gene: NA
CDR3 protein: CASSLVRETQYF
CDR3 DNA: TGTGCCAGCAGCTTAGTACGTGAGACCCAGTACTTC

CDR3 length: 14
V gene: TRBV27
clone size: NA
J gene: TRBJ1-4
D gene: NA
CDR3 protein: CASKLQGPDEKLFF
CDR3 DNA: TGTGCCAGCAAACTACAGGGTCCTGACGAAAAACTGTTTTTT

CDR3 length: 14
V gene: TRBV28
clone size: NA
J gene: TRBJ2-7
D gene: NA
CDR3 protein: CASSSSSPLYEQYF
CDR3 DNA: TGTGCCAGCAGTTCCTCCTCCCCTCTCTACGAGCAGTACTTC

CDR3 length: 14
V gene: TRBV6-1
clone size: few
J gene: TRBJ1-1
D gene: NA
CDR3 protein: CASSSLAENTEAFF
CDR3 DNA: TGTGCCAGCAGTTCCCTAGCCGAGAACACTGAAGCTTTCTTT

CDR3 length: 14
V gene: TRBV29-1
clone size: NA
J gene: TRBJ1-1
D gene: NA
CDR3 protein: CSARAGTWNTEAFF
CDR3 DNA: TGCAGCGCCCGAGCCGGGACTTGGAACACTGAAGCTTTCTTT

CDR3 length: 15
V gene: TRBV5-1
clone size: few
J gene: TRBJ2-1
D gene: TRBD1
CDR3 protein: CASSWDPTGYNEQFF
CDR3 DNA: TGCGCCAGCAGCTGGGACCCGACAGGGTACAATGAGCAGTTCTTC

CDR3 length: 15
V gene: TRBV6-5
clone size: NA
J gene: TRBJ2-7
D gene: TRBD1
CDR3 protein: CASSYDRDRTYEQYF
CDR3 DNA: TGTGCCAGCAGTTACGACAGGGATCGAACCTACGAGCAGTACTTC

CDR3 length: 14
V gene: TRBV5-6
clone size: few
J gene: TRBJ2-2
D gene: NA
CDR3 protein: CASSFRDGPGELFF
CDR3 DNA: TGTGCCAGCAGCTTCCGAGACGGTCCCGGGGAGCTGTTTTTT

CDR3 length: 14
V gene: TRBV4-1
clone size: NA
J gene: TRBJ1-5
D gene: NA
CDR3 protein: CASSQDRTDQPQHF
CDR3 DNA: TGCGCCAGCAGCCAAGACCGCACCGATCAGCCCCAGCATTTT

CDR3 length: 18
V gene: TRBV1
clone size: NA
J gene: TRBJ2-1
D gene: NA
CDR3 protein: CTSSQRASGNLEGNEQFF
CDR3 DNA: TGCACCAGCAGCCAACGGGCTAGCGGGAATCTAGAGGGCAATGAGCAGTTCTTC

CDR3 length: 14
V gene: TRBV19
clone size: NA
J gene: TRBJ2-6
D gene: NA
CDR3 protein: CASTSSSGANVLTF
CDR3 DNA: TGTGCCAGTACGTCTAGCTCTGGGGCCAACGTCCTGACTTTC

CDR3 length: 14
V gene: TRBV10-3
clone size: NA
J gene: TRBJ2-1
D gene: NA
CDR3 protein: CAISESSSYNEQFF
CDR3 DNA: TGTGCCATCAGTGAGTCGTCTAGCTACAATGAGCAGTTCTTC

CDR3 length: 14
V gene: TRBV7-2
clone size: NA
J gene: TRBJ2-2
D gene: NA
CDR3 protein: CASSLASKTGELFF
CDR3 DNA: TGTGCCAGCAGCTTAGCTAGTAAAACCGGGGAGCTGTTTTTT

CDR3 length: 14
V gene: TRBV2
clone size: few
J gene: TRBJ2-7
D gene: TRBD1
CDR3 protein: CASTRQGPSYEQYF
CDR3 DNA: TGTGCCAGCACCAGACAGGGCCCCTCCTACGAGCAGTACTTC

CDR3 length: 13
V gene: TRBV15
clone size: NA
J gene: TRBJ1-1
D gene: NA
CDR3 protein: CATSRVELSEAFF
CDR3 DNA: TGTGCCACCAGCAGAGTGGAGCTGTCTGAAGCTTTCTTT

CDR3 length: 12
V gene: TRBV7-9
clone size: NA
J gene: TRBJ1-1
D gene: NA
CDR3 protein: CASSLQGPEAFF
CDR3 DNA: TGTGCCAGCAGCTTACAGGGGCCTGAAGCTTTCTTT

CDR3 length: 15
V gene: TRBV7-2
clone size: few
J gene: TRBJ2-1
D gene: TRBD2
CDR3 protein: CASSQGSGGRADWFF
CDR3 DNA: TGTGCCAGCAGCCAGGGCAGTGGCGGGAGGGCCGATTGGTTCTTC

CDR3 length: 13
V gene: TRBV7-9
clone size: NA
J gene: TRBJ2-7
D gene: TRBD1
CDR3 protein: CASSPMDRGAQYF
CDR3 DNA: TGTGCCAGCAGCCCGATGGACAGGGGCGCGCAGTACTTC

CDR3 length: 12
V gene: TRBV25-1
clone size: few
J gene: TRBJ2-1
D gene: NA
CDR3 protein: CASSTAYNEQFF
CDR3 DNA: TGTGCCAGCAGTACAGCCTACAATGAGCAGTTCTTC

CDR3 length: 13
V gene: TRBV5-1
clone size: NA
J gene: TRBJ1-1
D gene: TRBD1
CDR3 protein: CASSSGTGERAFF
CDR3 DNA: TGCGCCAGCAGCAGCGGGACAGGGGAAAGGGCTTTCTTT

CDR3 length: 13
V gene: TRBV6-5
clone size: NA
J gene: TRBJ2-7
D gene: TRBD2
CDR3 protein: CASRRREDHEQYF
CDR3 DNA: TGTGCCAGCCGACGGCGGGAGGACCACGAGCAGTACTTC

CDR3 length: 13
V gene: TRBV6-1
clone size: NA
J gene: TRBJ1-1
D gene: NA
CDR3 protein: CASSVGTARGAFF
CDR3 DNA: TGTGCCAGCAGTGTGGGGACGGCTCGGGGAGCTTTCTTT

CDR3 length: 11
V gene: TRBV30
clone size: NA
J gene: TRBJ1-1
D gene: NA
CDR3 protein: CAWSVRNEAFF
CDR3 DNA: TGTGCCTGGAGTGTACGAAATGAAGCTTTCTTT

CDR3 length: 15
V gene: TRBV27
clone size: NA
J gene: TRBJ1-2
D gene: TRBD1
CDR3 protein: CASKSSGTGFYGYTF
CDR3 DNA: TGTGCCAGCAAGAGCTCCGGGACAGGGTTTTATGGCTACACCTTC

CDR3 length: 13
V gene: TRBV11-2
clone size: NA
J gene: TRBJ2-4
D gene: NA
CDR3 protein: CALTGLAKNIQYF
CDR3 DNA: TGTGCCCTGACAGGTTTAGCCAAAAACATTCAGTACTTC

CDR3 length: 17
V gene: TRBV10-3
clone size: NA
J gene: TRBJ2-6
D gene: TRBD1
CDR3 protein: CAIQPGQGPWGANVLTF
CDR3 DNA: TGTGCCATTCAGCCGGGACAGGGTCCTTGGGGGGCCAACGTCCTGACTTTC

CDR3 length: 14
V gene: TRBV29-1
clone size: NA
J gene: TRBJ2-2
D gene: NA
CDR3 protein: CSVGGTGSTGELFF
CDR3 DNA: TGCAGCGTTGGGGGCACAGGGTCGACCGGGGAGCTGTTTTTT

CDR3 length: 13
V gene: TRBV6-1
clone size: NA
J gene: TRBJ1-2
D gene: NA
CDR3 protein: CASSFRVLYGYTF
CDR3 DNA: TGTGCCAGCAGTTTCAGGGTCCTCTATGGCTACACCTTC

CDR3 length: 14
V gene: TRBV29-1
clone size: NA
J gene: TRBJ2-1
D gene: NA
CDR3 protein: CSVIGARTYNEQFF
CDR3 DNA: TGCAGCGTTATAGGGGCGCGGACCTACAATGAGCAGTTCTTC

CDR3 length: 15
V gene: TRBV2
clone size: NA
J gene: TRBJ2-7
D gene: TRBD2
CDR3 protein: CASSDASGVGGEQYF
CDR3 DNA: TGTGCCAGCAGCGATGCCAGCGGGGTAGGAGGGGAGCAGTACTTC

CDR3 length: 14
V gene: TRBV7-2
clone size: NA
J gene: TRBJ2-1
D gene: TRBD1
CDR3 protein: CASSFGQGYNEQFF
CDR3 DNA: TGTGCCAGCAGCTTCGGACAGGGCTACAATGAGCAGTTCTTC

CDR3 length: 11
V gene: TRBV20-1
clone size: NA
J gene: TRBJ1-3
D gene: NA
CDR3 protein: CSATLGNTIYF
CDR3 DNA: TGCAGTGCTACCCTCGGAAACACCATATATTTT

CDR3 length: 13
V gene: TRBV6-6
clone size: NA
J gene: TRBJ1-1
D gene: NA
CDR3 protein: CASSYSGYTEAFF
CDR3 DNA: TGTGCCAGCAGTTACTCTGGGTACACTGAAGCTTTCTTT